Below, one T cell receptor beta chain is given with its context. Its antigen is as yet unknown. 60 Vbeta and 13 Jbeta primers were used in PCR. The repertoire was sequenced with immunoSEQ multiplex PCR; TCRdb's copy has only in-frame clones and lacks some. The sample consists of over 30,000 clones, roughly 80% of them appearing once. Germline CDR1 SNHLY, CDR2 FYNNEI. V was shortened by 4 bases and J by 3 bases, with 10 bases between the two germline ends. The CDR3 is 14 residues long. The data derive from a study of cytomegalovirus exposure and HLA in healthy donors. General study points: Generally TCR sequences proved uncommon, though certain public TCRs appeared in numerous donors. A later analysis found most CMV-associated TCR beta chains apparently HLA-restricted.

The V gene is TRBV2, the J gene TRBJ1-5; D not resolved. Sequencing was performed on PBMCs. The TCR comes from a male donor in good health and CMV-seronegative. CDR3: CASSGRRNNQPQHF. The CDR3 nucleotides read TGTGCCAGCAGTGGGCGGAGGAACAATCAGCCCCAGCATTTT.